This T cell receptor beta chain was retrieved from a study of CD8+ T cells in alopecia areata. Treatment described: oral pan-JAK inhibitor, 5-10 mg twice daily. Isolated RNA was reverse transcribed into cDNA used as the sequencing template. Sequencing used immunoSEQ multiplex PCR; TCRdb keeps in-frame clones, though not all of them. The repertoire has 75,000 to 85,000 clones, approximately 70% of them found once; the top ten carry roughly a quarter. The CDR3 covers 15 residues. Trimming pared 0 bases from V and 3 bases from J, leaving 10 bases between. Germline CDR1 and CDR2: SGDLS and YYNGEE. This clonotype originated in a human donor with alopecia areata. V gene TRBV9 combines with J gene TRBJ1-5; unclear D gene. The sample in question was CD8+ T cells sorted from blood, obtained at week 24, from a patient treated with tofacitinib. As DNA, the CDR3 is TGTGCCAGCAGCGTAGGTTACGGGAACAATCAGCCCCAGCATTTT. Amino acids: CASSVGYGNNQPQHF.